What follows are 11 T cell receptor beta chains derived from one specimen sequenced in a study of blood T cell repertoires in COVID-19. The repertoire was sequenced with immunoSEQ multiplex PCR; TCRdb's copy has only in-frame clones and lacks some. The table has about 350,000 clones, around 91% seen once. Sequences were obtained from peripheral blood. These TCRs come from a woman aged 18-29 years who had recovered from COVID-19.

The gene calls are TRBV15 and TRBJ1-6; unclear D gene. V gave up 4 bases and J gave up 7 bases, with 11 bases separating them. Germline values: CDR1 LNHNV, CDR2 YYDKDF (reference sequence). CDR3 length: 14 amino acids. The CDR3 loop reads CATSKAPKNSPLHF. Written as DNA, the CDR3 is TGTGCCACCAGCAAAGCCCCGAAGAATTCACCCCTCCACTTT.

This sequence joins TRBV4-3 and TRBJ2-5; D is perhaps TRBD2 (6 bases). The CDR3 sequence is 15 residues long. The V end lost 2 bases, the J end lost 4 bases, and 14 bases lay between the germline ends. The germline CDR1 and CDR2 sequences are LGHNA and YSLEER. In DNA form, the CDR3 reads TGCGCCAGCAGCCAACGGAGGGGATCGGGAGAGACCCAGTACTTC. This encodes CASSQRRGSGETQYF.

The chain is built from TRBV11-3 and TRBJ2-3, with D uncertain. This CDR3 has 18 amino acids. Germline-derived CDR1 and CDR2 are SGHNT and YENEEA. V lost 1 base to trimming and J lost 0 bases, with 17 bases between them. Here the CDR3 reads CASSLGPTSAFSTDTQYF. The CDR3 DNA follows: TGTGCCAGCAGCTTAGGCCCGACTTCAGCGTTTAGCACAGATACGCAGTATTTT.

This clone was seen just once. Other DNA sequences in this sample translate to the same CDR3. The chain recombines TRBV7-2 with TRBJ1-1; unclear D gene. The CDR3 spans 15 residues. Trimming removed 0 bases from V and 0 bases from J, with 8 bases in between. Germline V gives CDR1 SGHTA, CDR2 FQGNSA. The CDR3, as DNA: TGTGCCAGCAGCTTAGCCCCAGGTTTGAACACTGAAGCTTTCTTT. Encoded protein: CASSLAPGLNTEAFF.

This clone came up a few times. J is TRBJ1-1 and V is TRBV19; D remains ambiguous. CDR1 and CDR2 (germline): LNHDA, SQIVND (reference sequence). The CDR3 runs 13 residues. V was cut by 7 bases and J by 0 bases, with 9 bases left in between. CDR3 loop: CASNGLMNTEAFF. Here the CDR3 DNA reads TGTGCCAGTAACGGTCTCATGAACACTGAAGCTTTCTTT.

A single count supports this clone. This chain links TRBV7-9 with TRBJ1-2; no firm D call. The CDR3 spans 15 residues. Trimming removed 1 base from V and 6 bases from J, with 15 bases in between. Germline V gives CDR1 SEHNR, CDR2 FQNEAQ (reference sequence). The CDR3 DNA reads TGTGCCAGCAGCTTAGAGGTCAGGCTCTGGGATGGCTACACCTTC. Translation: CASSLEVRLWDGYTF.

CDR3 sequence reads: CASSQTGVGNQPQHF. In DNA, the CDR3 is TGTGCCAGCAGCCAGACAGGGGTGGGGAATCAGCCCCAGCATTTT. The V call is TRBV16, the J call TRBJ1-5, with 8 bases fitting TRBD1. After removal of 3 bases from V and 4 bases from J, the junction contained 5 bases not matched to a gene. The CDR3 runs 15 residues. Germline-derived CDR1 and CDR2 are KGHSY and FQNENV.

The rearrangement uses TRBV30 and TRBJ2-5; possible D gene TRBD1, 7 bases. V lost 0 bases and J 7 bases, leaving 9 bases between the germline ends. This CDR3 spans 12 amino acids. Germline V gives CDR1 GTSNPN, CDR2 SVGIG (reference sequence). CDR3 loop: CAWSVQGGTQYF. The CDR3 DNA reads as TGTGCCTGGAGTGTTCAGGGGGGGACCCAGTACTTC.

To note about this clone: In the same sample, other DNA sequences code for this CDR3. The V and J genes are TRBV18 and TRBJ1-6, with D unclear. V lost 3 bases and J lost 0, with 6 bases in between. Germline CDR1 is KGHSH and CDR2 is LQKENI. The CDR3 is 15 residues long. The CDR3: CASSPRSSYNSPLHF. The CDR3 coding sequence is TGTGCCAGCTCACCGAGGAGCTCCTATAATTCACCCCTCCACTTT.

CDR3 region: CASSIGLTGESGYTF. The CDR3 DNA reads as TGTGCCAGTAGTATTGGGCTGACAGGCGAGAGTGGCTACACCTTC. The genes are TRBV19 and TRBJ1-2, with D perhaps matching TRBD1 (6 bases). The CDR3 runs 15 residues. Trimming removed 3 bases at V and 7 bases at J, with 18 bases between. CDR1 LNHDA and CDR2 SQIVND come from the germline V gene (reference sequence).

This rearrangement joins TRBV6-5 to TRBJ1-2; the D gene is possibly TRBD1 (6 bases). Trimming removed 1 base from V and 3 bases from J, with 9 bases in between. CDR1 and CDR2 (germline): MNHEY, SVGAGI. The CDR3 loop spans 14 amino acids. The CDR3 spells CASSYFAGDYGYTF. The CDR3 nucleotides read TGTGCCAGCAGTTACTTTGCAGGGGACTATGGCTACACCTTC.